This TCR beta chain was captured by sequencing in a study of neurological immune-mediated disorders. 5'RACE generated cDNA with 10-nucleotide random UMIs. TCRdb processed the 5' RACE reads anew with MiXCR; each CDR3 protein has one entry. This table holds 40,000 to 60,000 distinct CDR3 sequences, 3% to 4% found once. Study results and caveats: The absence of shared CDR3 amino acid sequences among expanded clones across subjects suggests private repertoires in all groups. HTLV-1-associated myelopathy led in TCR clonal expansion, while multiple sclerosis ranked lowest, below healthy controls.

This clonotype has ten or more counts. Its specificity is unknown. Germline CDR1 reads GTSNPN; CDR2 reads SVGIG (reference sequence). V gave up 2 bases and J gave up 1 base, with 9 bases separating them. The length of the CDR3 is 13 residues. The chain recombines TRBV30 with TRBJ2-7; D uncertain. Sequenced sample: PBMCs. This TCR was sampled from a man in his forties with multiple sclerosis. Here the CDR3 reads CAWSRQISYEQYF. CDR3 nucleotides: TGTGCCTGGAGTCGGCAGATTTCCTACGAGCAGTACTTC.